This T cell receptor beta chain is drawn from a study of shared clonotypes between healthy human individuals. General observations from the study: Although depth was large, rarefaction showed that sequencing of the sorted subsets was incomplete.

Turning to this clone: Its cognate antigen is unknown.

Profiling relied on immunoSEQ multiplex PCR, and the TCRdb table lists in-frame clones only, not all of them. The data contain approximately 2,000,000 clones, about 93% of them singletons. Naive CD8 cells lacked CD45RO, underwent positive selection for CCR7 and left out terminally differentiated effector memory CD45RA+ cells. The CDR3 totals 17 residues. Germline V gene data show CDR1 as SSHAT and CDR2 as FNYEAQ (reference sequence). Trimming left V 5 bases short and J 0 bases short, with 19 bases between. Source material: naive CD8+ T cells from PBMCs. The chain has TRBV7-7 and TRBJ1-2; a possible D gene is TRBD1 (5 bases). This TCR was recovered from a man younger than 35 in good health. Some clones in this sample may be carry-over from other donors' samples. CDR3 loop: CASSGRAPRGSNYGYTF. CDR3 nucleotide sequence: TGTGCCAGCAGCGGCAGGGCCCCGAGAGGCTCTAACTATGGCTACACCTTC. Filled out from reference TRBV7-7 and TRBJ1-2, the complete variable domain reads GAGVSQSPRYKVTKRGQDVTLRCDPISSHATLYWYQQALGQGPEFLTYFNYEAQPDKSGLPSDRFSAERPEGSISTLTIQRTEQRDSAMYRCASSGRAPRGSNYGYTFGSGTRLTVV.